Below are 9 T cell receptor beta chains sequenced from a single sample in a study of blood T cell repertoires in COVID-19. Sequenced by immunoSEQ multiplex PCR; TCRdb stores in-frame clones only, minus some. This table has under 100,000 clones, over 80% appearing once. What was sequenced was peripheral blood. The receptors shown here come from a woman in her 70s with acute or convalescent COVID-19.

The J gene is TRBJ1-1, the V gene TRBV6-5; tentative D call: TRBD1 (5 bases). Germline CDR1 MNHEY, CDR2 SVGAGI. V was pared by 7 bases and J by 1 base, with 10 bases between. CDR3 length: 13 amino acids. The CDR3: CASKGQPNTEAFF. The CDR3 DNA follows: TGTGCCAGCAAAGGACAACCGAACACTGAAGCTTTCTTT.

V is TRBV10-3 and J is TRBJ1-5, with D hard to call. Germline V gene data show CDR1 as ENHRY and CDR2 as SYGVKD. The CDR3 is 14 residues long. V was shortened by 2 bases and J by 7 bases, with 12 bases between the two germline ends. CDR3 sequence: CAISEPGIGQPQHF. In DNA form, the CDR3 reads TGTGCCATCAGTGAGCCGGGAATCGGACAGCCCCAGCATTTT.

The chain carries TRBV6-5 and TRBJ1-5; D uncertain. Looked up from germline, CDR1 is MNHEY and CDR2 is SVGAGI. V lost 0 bases, J lost 9 bases, and 15 bases lay in between. The CDR3 runs 15 residues. In DNA form, the CDR3 reads TGTGCCAGCAGTTACTCGATCCTAGATTTATCGCCCCAGCATTTT. Encoded protein: CASSYSILDLSPQHF.

This clone is a singleton in its sample. The genes are TRBV19 and TRBJ1-3, with D maybe TRBD1 (5 bases). This CDR3 comprises 14 residues. The V gene's germline CDR1 is LNHDA and CDR2 SQIVND (reference sequence). V was trimmed by 9 bases and J by 1 base, leaving 13 bases between them. CDR3 nucleotides: TGTGCCAGCCGACAGACAGCTTCTGGAAACACCATATATTTT. It is translated as CASRQTASGNTIYF.

The rearrangement joins TRBV2 to TRBJ1-2; D remains unclear. This CDR3 spans 12 amino acids. V was shortened by 6 bases and J by 7 bases, with 12 bases between the two germline ends. Germline V gene data show CDR1 as SNHLY and CDR2 as FYNNEI. This chain's CDR3 is CASSRWGGGYTF. Written as DNA, the CDR3 is TGTGCCAGCAGCAGGTGGGGAGGTGGCTACACCTTC.

V is TRBV5-1 and J is TRBJ1-1; 8 nucleotides agree with TRBD1. V lost 3 bases to trimming and J lost 1 base; unmatched junction nucleotides: 11. This CDR3 has 17 residues. In germline, CDR1 is SGHRS, CDR2 YFSETQ. The CDR3 DNA sequence: TGCGCCAGCAGCTGGGGGACAGGATCAAAGGAGAACACTGAAGCTTTCTTT. Amino acid sequence: CASSWGTGSKENTEAFF.

The rearrangement joins TRBV5-1 to TRBJ1-1, with D unresolved. V dropped 2 bases and J dropped 3 bases, with 14 bases sitting between them. This CDR3 has 15 residues. Germline values: CDR1 SGHRS, CDR2 YFSETQ. The CDR3 region has the DNA TGCGCCAGCAGCTTTTCTGGTGTTGGAGACACTGAAGCTTTCTTT. Its protein is CASSFSGVGDTEAFF.

Comment on this clone: Germline and junction disagree at one end, which may indicate a read error. This chain uses TRBV7-7 with TRBJ2-5, with 9 bases lining up with TRBD1. This CDR3 is 15 amino acids long. Per germline, CDR1 SSHAT and CDR2 FNYEAQ (reference sequence). CDR3 protein: CASSLLTGGDETQYF. The CDR3 nucleotides read TGTGCTAGCAGCTTACTAACAGGGGGCGATGAGACCCAGTACTTC.

The chain employs TRBV30 and TRBJ1-1, with D possibly TRBD1 on 5 matching bases. CDR1 and CDR2 from the germline V gene are GTSNPN and SVGIG (reference sequence). CDR3 length equals 14 residues. V was pared by 2 bases and J by 1 base, with 11 bases between. The CDR3 DNA is TGTGCCTGGAGTTGGGGGGGAGGGAACACTGAAGCTTTCTTT. Protein product: CAWSWGGGNTEAFF.